This is a list of T cell receptor beta chains from one sample in a study of blood T cell repertoires in COVID-19. The table came from immunoSEQ multiplex PCR; TCRdb's copy has only in-frame clones and leaves some out. The table lists fewer than 250,000 clones, roughly 91% of them singletons. Sequencing was done on a sample of peripheral blood. These receptors came from a human donor in a cohort sampled during active COVID-19. Each CDR3 is given with its conserved first and last residue. A D gene is named only where the DNA matches it firmly. Clone size, where shown, is once, few, many, or a class for clones that have expanded.

J	size	D	V	DNA	CDR3
TRBJ2-2	NA	NA	TRBV11-3	TGTGCCAGCAGCTGGACTGCGAACACCGGGGAGCTGTTTTTT	CASSWTANTGELFF
TRBJ2-3	NA	NA	TRBV6-2/TRBV6-3	TGTGCCAGCAGTGCAAGCGGGAGCACAGATACGCAGTATTTT	CASSASGSTDTQYF
TRBJ2-5	NA	TRBD2	TRBV2	TGTGCCAGCAGTGTGAGCGGGGGGGCCCAAGAGACCCAGTACTTC	CASSVSGGAQETQYF
TRBJ1-1	NA	TRBD1	TRBV28	TGTGCCAGCAGTTTACTCCCCGGGACAGGGAACACTGAAGCTTTCTTT	CASSLLPGTGNTEAFF
TRBJ1-5	NA	TRBD1	TRBV9	TGTGCCAGCAGCGCAGGACAGGCTGTTAATCAGCCCCAGCATTTT	CASSAGQAVNQPQHF
TRBJ2-7	NA	TRBD2	TRBV2	TGTGCCAGCCGGTATTTTCCGGGACTAGCGGGGGCAACCCCCTACGAGCAGTACTTC	CASRYFPGLAGATPYEQYF
TRBJ2-3	once	TRBD1	TRBV3-1/TRBV3-2	TGTGCCAGCAGCCTACAGGGGGCAGATACGCAGTATTTT	CASSLQGADTQYF
TRBJ2-2	NA	NA	TRBV3-1/TRBV3-2	TGTGCCAGCAGCCAAACCGGGACACTAAACACCGGGGAGCTGTTTTTT	CASSQTGTLNTGELFF
TRBJ1-1	few	NA	TRBV6-6	TGTGCCAGCAGTCAAACGGGAGGGACTGAAGCTTTCTTT	CASSQTGGTEAFF
TRBJ2-2	NA	TRBD2	TRBV19	TGTGCCAGTAGGACTAGCGGGAGTACAGGCGGGGAGCTGTTTTTT	CASRTSGSTGGELFF
TRBJ2-2	NA	NA	TRBV9	TGTGCCAGCAGCGTAGAACAGGGTCCCGGGGAGCTGTTTTTT	CASSVEQGPGELFF
TRBJ1-2	NA	TRBD1	TRBV2	TGTGCCAGCAGTTTGACAGGGTTAAACTATGGCTACACCTTC	CASSLTGLNYGYTF
TRBJ1-2	NA	NA	TRBV5-1	TGCGCCAGCAGCTTGGCGGGGCGATCCTCGGGGGATGGCTACACCTTC	CASSLAGRSSGDGYTF
TRBJ2-2	NA	NA	TRBV27	TGTGCCAGCCGACCGAATCGGGGGAACACCGGGGAGCTGTTTTTT	CASRPNRGNTGELFF
TRBJ2-7	NA	NA	TRBV9	TGTGCCAGCAGCGTAGGAGGTCTTTCCTACGAGCAGTACTTC	CASSVGGLSYEQYF
TRBJ1-5	NA	TRBD1	TRBV28	TGTGCCGGCAGACAGGGCATCAATCAGCCCCAGCATTTT	CAGRQGINQPQHF
TRBJ2-2	NA	NA	TRBV5-1	TGCGCCAGCAGCCGGGGTAACACCGGGGAGCTGTTTTTT	CASSRGNTGELFF
TRBJ1-1	once	NA	TRBV19	TGTGCCAGTAATAGGAGAGAGGACACTGAAGCTTTCTTT	CASNRREDTEAFF
TRBJ1-1	NA	NA	TRBV7-6	NA	CASSLALVGQGAGSFF
TRBJ1-3	NA	NA	TRBV7-9	TGTGCCAGCAGCTCGACGGGGTCCGGAAACACCATATATTTT	CASSSTGSGNTIYF
TRBJ2-5	NA	TRBD2	TRBV4-3	TGCGCCAGCAGCCATGGACTAGCGGGGGGGCAAGAGACCCAGTACTTC	CASSHGLAGGQETQYF
TRBJ2-2	NA	TRBD2	TRBV7-6	TGTGCCAGCAGCTTAGTTCTAGCGGGAGGCCGCGCGAACACCGGGGAGCTGTTTTTT	CASSLVLAGGRANTGELFF
TRBJ1-3	NA	NA	TRBV7-8	TGTGCCAGCAGCTTAAATAGTCATTCCGGAAACACCATATATTTT	CASSLNSHSGNTIYF
TRBJ1-5	NA	NA	TRBV10-2	TGCGCCAGCAGTGACCCAGCTGGGGCCAATCAGCCCCAGCATTTT	CASSDPAGANQPQHF
TRBJ1-2	NA	NA	TRBV6-5	TGTGCCACCAACCACAGGGCTGGCTACACCTTC	CATNHRAGYTF
TRBJ1-2	NA	NA	TRBV6-5	TGTGCCAGCAGTACCCAGGGGTGGTATGGCTACACCTTC	CASSTQGWYGYTF
TRBJ1-5	few	NA	TRBV28	TGTGCCAGCAGTGGGGGGGGGACCAATCAGCCCCAGCATTTT	CASSGGGTNQPQHF
TRBJ2-5	NA	TRBD2	TRBV4-3	TGCGCCAGCAGCCGAGGACTAGCGGGCGGACAAGAGACCCAGTACTTC	CASSRGLAGGQETQYF
TRBJ2-1	NA	TRBD2	TRBV7-9	TGTGCCAGCAGGCCCCCTAGCGGGAGGAGCGATGAGCAGTTCTTC	CASRPPSGRSDEQFF
TRBJ1-1	NA	TRBD1	TRBV11-2	TGTGCCAGCAGCTTCGGACAGGGGCTGAACACTGAAGCTTTCTTT	CASSFGQGLNTEAFF
TRBJ1-5	once	NA	TRBV4-1	TGCGCCAGCAGCCAAGAGGGGGGAGGAGATCAGCCCCAGCATTTT	CASSQEGGGDQPQHF
TRBJ2-7	NA	NA	TRBV7-9	TGTGCCAGCAGCTTAACGGAGACCTACGAGCAGTACTTC	CASSLTETYEQYF
TRBJ2-7	NA	NA	TRBV7-6	TGTGCCAGCAGCTTAGTTAGCCACGAGCAGTACTTC	CASSLVSHEQYF
TRBJ2-3	NA	TRBD1	TRBV10-3	TGTGCCATCAGGGGACAGGGCAGTTCCACAGATACGCAGTATTTT	CAIRGQGSSTDTQYF
TRBJ2-1	NA	TRBD2	TRBV9	TGTGCCAGCAGCGGGGGAGGTAGCGGGATGTACAATGAGCAGTTCTTC	CASSGGGSGMYNEQFF
TRBJ2-3	NA	NA	TRBV13	TGTGCCAGCAGCTTGAGCTGGGATACGCAGTATTTT	CASSLSWDTQYF
TRBJ1-2	NA	TRBD1	TRBV4-2	TGTGCCAGCAGCCAAGAAAAGACAGGGGGCGCCTATGGCTACACCTTC	CASSQEKTGGAYGYTF
TRBJ2-1	NA	TRBD2	TRBV24-1	TGTGCCACCAGTGATGGCGGGAGTTGGAATGAGCAGTTCTTC	CATSDGGSWNEQFF
TRBJ1-2	NA	TRBD1	TRBV7-2	TGTGCCAGCAGCTTAGGACAGGGAACCTATGGCTACACCTTC	CASSLGQGTYGYTF
TRBJ2-1	once	TRBD1	TRBV6-5	TGTGCCAGCAGTTACTCGAGAGCCAGGGGGAATGAGCAGTTCTTC	CASSYSRARGNEQFF
TRBJ2-3	NA	TRBD2	TRBV24-1	TGTGCCACCAGTGAGGATACTAGCGGCGATACGCAGTATTTT	CATSEDTSGDTQYF
TRBJ2-5	NA	NA	TRBV4-2	TGTGCCAGCAGCCAGGCCGGACGGGGTGACCAAGAGACCCAGTACTTC	CASSQAGRGDQETQYF
TRBJ2-2	NA	TRBD1	TRBV9	TGTGCCAGCAGCGAGTTGGGACAGAAGAACACCGGGGAGCTGTTTTTT	CASSELGQKNTGELFF